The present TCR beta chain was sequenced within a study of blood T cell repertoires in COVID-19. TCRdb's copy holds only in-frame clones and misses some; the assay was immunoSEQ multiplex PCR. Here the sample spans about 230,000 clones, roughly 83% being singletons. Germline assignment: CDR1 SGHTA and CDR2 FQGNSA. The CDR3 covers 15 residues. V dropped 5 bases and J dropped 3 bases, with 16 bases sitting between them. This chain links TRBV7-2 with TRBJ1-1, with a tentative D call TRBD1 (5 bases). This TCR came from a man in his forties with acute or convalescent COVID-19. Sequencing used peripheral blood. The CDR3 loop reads CASSPSAPGYTEAFF. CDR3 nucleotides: TGTGCCAGCAGCCCCTCGGCCCCAGGGTACACTGAAGCTTTCTTT. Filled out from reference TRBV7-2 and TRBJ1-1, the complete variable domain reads GAGVSQSPSNKVTEKGKDVELRCDPISGHTALYWYRQSLGQGLEFLIYFQGNSAPDKSGLPSDRFSAERTGGSVSTLTIQRTQQEDSAVYLCASSPSAPGYTEAFFGQGTRLTVV.